This T cell receptor (beta chain) was observed in a study of blood T cell repertoires in COVID-19. As for the study in general: Donors in the United States, Italy and Spain gave samples during acute or convalescent COVID-19.

Trimming removed 1 base from V and 2 bases from J, with 12 bases in between. The V gene's germline CDR1 is SEHNR and CDR2 FQNEAQ (reference sequence). The CDR3 consists of 15 residues. Only in-frame clones appear in the TCRdb table, and some are missing; sequencing was by immunoSEQ multiplex PCR. The sample has about 90,000 clones, 80% to 85% seen once. In regard to this clone: Other DNA sequences of this sample code for an identical CDR3.

This receptor was obtained from a man aged 60 to 75 with acute or convalescent COVID-19. Specimen: peripheral blood. The V call is TRBV7-9, the J call TRBJ2-7, with D tentatively TRBD1 (5 bases). CDR3 DNA sequence: TGTGCCAGCAGCTTAGTTGGTACAGGAGCCTACGAGCAGTACTTC. This encodes CASSLVGTGAYEQYF.